The 6 T cell receptor beta chains below come from one sample, sequenced in a study of T cell clonality in common variable immunodeficiency (dated by TCRdb to between 2015 and 2016). Receptor amplification or capture employed the immunoSEQ multiplex PCR assay. The source is immuneACCESS, and TCRdb retained only in-frame sequences with V and J called. Part of the clones is not carried over; for the studies checked, unresolved V genes explain less than half of this, and the remainder is unexplained. The table for this sample lists roughly 51,000 clones, none of them counted only once. The ten largest clones add up to roughly 5.5% of the sample. The sample taken for sequencing was peripheral blood mononuclear cells. The receptors stem from a person aged 18 to 69 in good health.

This clone has at least ten counts. The read finishes 3 residues shy of the CDR3 end, and the germline J gene is used to complete it. V gene TRBV20-1 combines with J gene TRBJ2-3; D perhaps matches TRBD1 (5 bases). The V end was cut by 3 bases, the J end by 5 bases, with 12 bases between. The CDR3 is 13 amino acids. Germline V gene lookup returns CDR1 DFQATT and CDR2 SNEGSKA (reference sequence). The CDR3 DNA, read in part, is TGCAGTGCTAGCTGGCAGGGCATAGATACG. This gives the protein CSASWQGIDT. The complete CDR3 sequence is CSASWQGIDTQYF.

This clone has ten or more counts. The read falls 3 residues short of the CDR3 end, and the missing part is taken from the germline J gene. The rearrangement links TRBV19 to TRBJ1-4, with TRBD1 matching 7 bases. The V gene end was trimmed by 5 bases and the J gene end by 6 bases; junction bases not matched to a gene: 9. Germline V gives CDR1 LNHDA, CDR2 SQIVND (reference sequence). The CDR3 covers 15 residues. The chain's CDR3 is CASSRGGQSYEKLFF. CDR3 DNA, as far as it was read: TGTGCCAGTAGTCGGGGGGGACAGAGTTATGAAAAA.

On this clone itself: From the germline J gene comes the end of the CDR3, since the read stops 3 residues before it. The chain is built from TRBV11-1 and TRBJ2-5, with 7 bases lining up with TRBD2. J gave up 2 bases and V 0 bases, and 3 bases lay outside the gene matches. Germline CDR1 and CDR2: SGHAT and FQDESV (reference sequence). The CDR3 is made up of 15 amino acids. The sequenced CDR3 bases are TGTGCCAGCAGCTTAGCGTGGGGGGGACAAGAGACC. Translation: CASSLAWGGQET. The complete CDR3 reads CASSLAWGGQETQYF. Variable domain in full (rest from reference TRBV11-1 and TRBJ2-5): EAEVAQSPRYKITEKSQAVAFWCDPISGHATLYWYRQILGQGPELLVQFQDESVVDDSQLPKDRFSAERLKGVDSTLKIQPAELGDSAMYLCASSLAWGGQETQYFGPGTRLLVL.

At least ten counts were recorded for this clone. The sequence runs out 3 residues before the end of the CDR3; the remainder is reconstructed from the germline J gene. The J gene is TRBJ1-1, the V gene TRBV20-1; D is ambiguous. V shed 5 bases and J shed 0 bases, with 7 bases lying between them. This CDR3 is built from 12 residues. Germline CDR1 reads DFQATT; CDR2 reads SNEGSKA (reference sequence). CDR3 amino acids: CSAPRLNTEAFF. The sequenced CDR3 bases are TGCAGTGCTCCCAGATTGAACACTGAA.

This clone was counted ten times or more. The CDR3 goes on 3 residues after the read ends, and that part is filled in from the germline J gene. V usage is TRBV30 and J usage is TRBJ1-6; TRBD1 aligns across 7 bases. V lost 5 bases to trimming and J lost 5 bases; unmatched junction nucleotides: 12. This CDR3 contains 16 residues. The V gene's germline CDR1 is GTSNPN and CDR2 SVGIG (reference sequence). Incomplete CDR3 DNA: TGTGCCTGGCATGGGGACAGCCAAAACCATAATTCACCC. The encoded protein is CAWHGDSQNHNSP. The full CDR3 protein is CAWHGDSQNHNSPLHF.

The table lists this clone with many counts. The read ends 3 residues shy of where the CDR3 ends; the end is completed using the germline J gene. V gene TRBV5-6 combines with J gene TRBJ2-1, with 8 positions matching TRBD1. CDR1 SGHDT and CDR2 YYEEEE come from the germline V gene. This CDR3 is 13 amino acids long. V was clipped by 4 bases and J by 6 bases; unmatched bases: 3. The covered CDR3 bases are TGTGCCAGCAGCGTGGACAGGGTCAATGAG. It specifies CASSVDRVNE. The whole CDR3 reads CASSVDRVNEQFF.